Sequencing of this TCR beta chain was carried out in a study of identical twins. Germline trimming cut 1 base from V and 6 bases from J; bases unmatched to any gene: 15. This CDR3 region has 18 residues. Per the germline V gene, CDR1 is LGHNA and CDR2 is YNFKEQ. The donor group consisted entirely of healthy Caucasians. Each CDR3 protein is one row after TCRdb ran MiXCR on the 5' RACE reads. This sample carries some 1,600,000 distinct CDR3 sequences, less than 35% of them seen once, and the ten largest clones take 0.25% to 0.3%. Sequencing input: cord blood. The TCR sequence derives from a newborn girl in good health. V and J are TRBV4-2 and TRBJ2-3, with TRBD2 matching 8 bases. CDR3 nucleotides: TGTGCCAGCAGCCAAGCAGGTCGGAGCGGGAGTGGGATGGATACGCAGTATTTT. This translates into CASSQAGRSGSGMDTQYF.